This T cell receptor (beta chain) comes out of a study of T-cell memory formation after mild COVID-19. The wider study: Largely, TCR clusters stayed within a single donor.

Study-wide results and caveats: Pre-infection memory already had some responding clones, implying cross-reactive memory joined. The study found contracting CD4+ clones mainly in CM and EM and contracting CD8+ clones in EMRA. CD4/CD8 balance held among clones contracting day 15 to 85, and later expanders leaned CD4+.

TCRdb analysed the 5' RACE reads with MiXCR anew, one entry per CDR3 protein. The sample yields about half a million distinct CDR3 sequences, 15% to 20% seen once. With regard to this clonotype: Its antigen is undetermined.

Germline-derived CDR1 and CDR2 are MNHEY and SVGAGI. V shed 4 bases, J shed 4 bases, and the junction held 6 bases outside the gene matches. The CDR3 extends over 15 amino acids. This TCR was sampled from an adult woman who had mild COVID-19 (a few samples of this study predate the infection). Cell type and time point are not known. V and J are TRBV6-5 and TRBJ1-2; 10 bases are a match to TRBD1. Sequencing used PBMCs or a T cell subset sorted from them (not recorded which). The CDR3 loop is CASSLGQGFLYGYTF. In DNA form, the CDR3 reads TGTGCCAGCAGTTTGGGACAGGGGTTCCTCTATGGCTACACCTTC.